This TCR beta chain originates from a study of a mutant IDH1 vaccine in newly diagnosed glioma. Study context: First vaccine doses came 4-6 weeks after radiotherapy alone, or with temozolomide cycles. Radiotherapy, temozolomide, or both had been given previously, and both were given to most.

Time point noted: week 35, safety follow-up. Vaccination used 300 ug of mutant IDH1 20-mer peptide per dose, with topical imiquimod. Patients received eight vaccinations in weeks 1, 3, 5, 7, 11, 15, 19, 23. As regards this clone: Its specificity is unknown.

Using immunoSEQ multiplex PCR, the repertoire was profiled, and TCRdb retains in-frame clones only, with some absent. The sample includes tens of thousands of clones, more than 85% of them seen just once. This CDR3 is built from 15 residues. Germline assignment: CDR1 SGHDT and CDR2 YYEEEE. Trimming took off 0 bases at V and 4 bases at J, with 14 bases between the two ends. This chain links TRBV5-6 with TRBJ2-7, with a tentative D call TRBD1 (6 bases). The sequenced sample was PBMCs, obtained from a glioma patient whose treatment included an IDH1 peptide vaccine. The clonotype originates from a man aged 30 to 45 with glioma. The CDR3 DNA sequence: TGTGCCAGCAGCTTGGGAGGGGGACCGCGATACGAGCAGTACTTC. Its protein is CASSLGGGPRYEQYF.